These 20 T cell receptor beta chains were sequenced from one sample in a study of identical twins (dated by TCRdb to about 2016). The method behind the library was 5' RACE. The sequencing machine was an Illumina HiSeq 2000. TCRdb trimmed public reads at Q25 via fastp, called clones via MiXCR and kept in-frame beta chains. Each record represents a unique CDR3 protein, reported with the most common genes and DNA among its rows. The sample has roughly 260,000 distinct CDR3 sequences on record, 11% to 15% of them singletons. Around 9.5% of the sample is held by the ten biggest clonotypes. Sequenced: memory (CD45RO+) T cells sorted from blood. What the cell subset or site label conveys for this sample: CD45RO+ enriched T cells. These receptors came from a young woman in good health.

The CDR3 sequence is CASSSETGRTLSYEQYF. The CDR3 DNA reads as TGCGCCAGCAGTTCCGAGACAGGAAGGACACTCTCCTACGAGCAGTACTTC. J is TRBJ2-7 and V is TRBV5-1, with a possible D match to TRBD1 (6 bases). The CDR3 loop spans 17 amino acids. V lost 5 bases, J lost 0 bases, and 21 bases lay in between. Germline values: CDR1 SGHRS, CDR2 YFSETQ.

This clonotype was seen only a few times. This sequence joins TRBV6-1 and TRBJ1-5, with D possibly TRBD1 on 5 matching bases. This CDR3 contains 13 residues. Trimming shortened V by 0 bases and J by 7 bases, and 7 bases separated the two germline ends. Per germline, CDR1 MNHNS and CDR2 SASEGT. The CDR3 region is CASSEARGQPQHF. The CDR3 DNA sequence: TGTGCCAGCAGTGAAGCAAGGGGACAGCCCCAGCATTTT.

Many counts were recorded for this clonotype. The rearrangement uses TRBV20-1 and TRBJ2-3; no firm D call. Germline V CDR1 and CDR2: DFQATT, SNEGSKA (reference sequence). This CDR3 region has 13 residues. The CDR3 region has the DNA TGCAGCGCCAAAGATAGAAGCACAGATACGCAGTATTTT. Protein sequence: CSAKDRSTDTQYF.

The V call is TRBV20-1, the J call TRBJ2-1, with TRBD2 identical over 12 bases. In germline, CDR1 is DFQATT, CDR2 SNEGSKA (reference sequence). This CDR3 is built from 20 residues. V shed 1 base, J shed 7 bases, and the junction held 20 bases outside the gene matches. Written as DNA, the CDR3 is TGCAGTGCTAGAGGGGGGGAAGTGACTAGCGGGAGCCGAATTGGGAATGAGCAGTTCTTC. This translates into CSARGGEVTSGSRIGNEQFF.

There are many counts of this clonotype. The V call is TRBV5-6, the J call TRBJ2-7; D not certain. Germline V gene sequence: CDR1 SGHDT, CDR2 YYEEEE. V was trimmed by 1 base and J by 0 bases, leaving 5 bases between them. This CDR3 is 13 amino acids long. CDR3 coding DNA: TGTGCCAGCAGCTTGAAAATCTCCTACGAGCAGTACTTC. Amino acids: CASSLKISYEQYF. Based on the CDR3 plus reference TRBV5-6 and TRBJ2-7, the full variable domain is DAGVTQSPTHLIKTRGQQVTLRCSPKSGHDTVSWYQQALGQGPQFIFQYYEEEERQRGNFPDRFSGHQFPNYSSELNVNALLLGDSALYLCASSLKISYEQYFGPGTRLTVT.

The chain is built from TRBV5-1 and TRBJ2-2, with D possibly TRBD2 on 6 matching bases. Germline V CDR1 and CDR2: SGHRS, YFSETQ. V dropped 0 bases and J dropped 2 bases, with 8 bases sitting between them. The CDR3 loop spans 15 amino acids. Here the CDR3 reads CASSLGGTNTGELFF. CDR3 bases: TGCGCCAGCAGCTTGGGCGGGACTAACACCGGGGAGCTGTTTTTT. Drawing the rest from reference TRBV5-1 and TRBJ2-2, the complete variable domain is KAGVTQTPRYLIKTRGQQVTLSCSPISGHRSVSWYQQTPGQGLQFLFEYFSETQRNKGNFPGRFSGRQFSNSRSEMNVSTLELGDSALYLCASSLGGTNTGELFFGEGSRLTVL.

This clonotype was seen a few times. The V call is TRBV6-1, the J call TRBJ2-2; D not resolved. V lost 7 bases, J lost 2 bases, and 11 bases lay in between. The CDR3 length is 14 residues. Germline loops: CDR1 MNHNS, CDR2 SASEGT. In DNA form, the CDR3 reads TGTGCCAGCACGTGGAGCCCCAACACCGGGGAGCTGTTTTTT. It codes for CASTWSPNTGELFF.

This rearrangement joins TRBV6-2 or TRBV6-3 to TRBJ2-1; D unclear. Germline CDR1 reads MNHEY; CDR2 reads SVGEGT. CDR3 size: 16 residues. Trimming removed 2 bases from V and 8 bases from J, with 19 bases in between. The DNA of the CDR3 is TGTGCCAGCAGTTACCCCTGGACCCCTTTTTGGTATGAGCAGTTCTTC. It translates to CASSYPWTPFWYEQFF.

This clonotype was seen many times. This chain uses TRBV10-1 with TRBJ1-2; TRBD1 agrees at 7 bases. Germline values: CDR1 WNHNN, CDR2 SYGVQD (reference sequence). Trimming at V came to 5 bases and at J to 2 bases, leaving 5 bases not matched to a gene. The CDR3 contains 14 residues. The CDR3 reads CASSYGTENYGYTF. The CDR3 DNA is TGCGCCAGCAGTTACGGGACAGAGAACTATGGCTACACCTTC.

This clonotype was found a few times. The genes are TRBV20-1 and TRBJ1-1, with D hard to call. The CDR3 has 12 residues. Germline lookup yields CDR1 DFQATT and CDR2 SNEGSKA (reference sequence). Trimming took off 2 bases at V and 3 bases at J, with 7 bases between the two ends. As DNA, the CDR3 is TGCAGTGCTAGAATTAGGGACACTGAAGCTTTCTTT. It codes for CSARIRDTEAFF.

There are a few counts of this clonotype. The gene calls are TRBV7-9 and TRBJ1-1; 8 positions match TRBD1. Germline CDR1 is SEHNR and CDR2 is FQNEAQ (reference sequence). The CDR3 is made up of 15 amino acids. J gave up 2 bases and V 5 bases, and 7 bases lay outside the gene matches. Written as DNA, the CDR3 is TGTGCCAGCAGCCTAAACAGGGGGGATAACACTGAAGCTTTCTTT. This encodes CASSLNRGDNTEAFF.

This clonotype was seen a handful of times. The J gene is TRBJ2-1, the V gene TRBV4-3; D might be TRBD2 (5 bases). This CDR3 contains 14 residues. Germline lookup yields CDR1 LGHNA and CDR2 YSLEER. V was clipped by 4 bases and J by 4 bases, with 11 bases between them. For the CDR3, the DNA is TGCGCCAGCAGCCGGGGAGAAAGATACAATGAGCAGTTCTTC. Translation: CASSRGERYNEQFF.

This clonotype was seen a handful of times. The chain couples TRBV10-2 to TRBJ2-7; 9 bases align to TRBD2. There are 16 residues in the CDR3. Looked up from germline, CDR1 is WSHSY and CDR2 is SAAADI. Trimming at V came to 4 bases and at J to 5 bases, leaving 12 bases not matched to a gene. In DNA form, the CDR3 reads TGCGCCAGCAGTGCCTTCGGGGCGGGAGGGGTGGACGAGCAGTACTTC. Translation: CASSAFGAGGVDEQYF.

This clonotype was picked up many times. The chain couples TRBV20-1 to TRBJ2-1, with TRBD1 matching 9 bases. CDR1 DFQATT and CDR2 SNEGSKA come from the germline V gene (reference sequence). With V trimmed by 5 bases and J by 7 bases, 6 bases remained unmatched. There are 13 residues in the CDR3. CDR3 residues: CSAPRDRENEQFF. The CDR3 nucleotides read TGCAGTGCTCCGAGGGACAGGGAAAATGAGCAGTTCTTC.

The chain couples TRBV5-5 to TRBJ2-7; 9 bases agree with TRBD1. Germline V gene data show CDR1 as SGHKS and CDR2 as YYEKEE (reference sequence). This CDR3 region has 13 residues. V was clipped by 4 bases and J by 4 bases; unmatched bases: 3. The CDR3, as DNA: TGTGCCAGCAGCACGGGACAGGGATACGAGCAGTACTTC. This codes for CASSTGQGYEQYF.

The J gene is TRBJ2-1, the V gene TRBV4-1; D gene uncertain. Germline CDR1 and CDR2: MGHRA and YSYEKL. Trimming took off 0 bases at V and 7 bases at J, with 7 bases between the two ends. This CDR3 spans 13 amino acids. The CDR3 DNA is TGCGCCAGCAGCCAAGATCCAAGAAATGAGCAGTTCTTC. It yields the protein CASSQDPRNEQFF.

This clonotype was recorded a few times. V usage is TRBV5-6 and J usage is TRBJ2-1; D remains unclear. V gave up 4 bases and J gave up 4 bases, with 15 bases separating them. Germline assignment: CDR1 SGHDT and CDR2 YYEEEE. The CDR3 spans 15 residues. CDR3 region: CASSRKAKQYNEQFF. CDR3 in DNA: TGTGCCAGCAGCCGCAAAGCCAAACAGTACAATGAGCAGTTCTTC.

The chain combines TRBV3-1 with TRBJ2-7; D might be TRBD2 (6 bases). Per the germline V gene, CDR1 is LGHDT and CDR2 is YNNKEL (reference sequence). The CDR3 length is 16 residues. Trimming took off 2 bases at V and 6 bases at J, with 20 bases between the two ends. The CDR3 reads CASSQKGGGIRSEQYF. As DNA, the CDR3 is TGTGCCAGCAGCCAAAAGGGAGGAGGGATCCGATCCGAGCAGTACTTC.

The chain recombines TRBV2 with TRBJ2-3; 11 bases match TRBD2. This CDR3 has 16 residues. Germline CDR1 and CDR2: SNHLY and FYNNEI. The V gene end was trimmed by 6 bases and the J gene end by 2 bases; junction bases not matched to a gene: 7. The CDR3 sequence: CASSAIAGGFTDTQYF. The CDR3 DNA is TGTGCCAGCAGCGCCATAGCGGGAGGGTTCACAGATACGCAGTATTTT.

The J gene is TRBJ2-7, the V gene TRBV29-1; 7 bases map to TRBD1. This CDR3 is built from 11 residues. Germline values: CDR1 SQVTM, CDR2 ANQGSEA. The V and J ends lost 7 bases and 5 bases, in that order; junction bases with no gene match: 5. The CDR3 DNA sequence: TGCAGCGGGGGACAGCAGCACGAGCAGTACTTC. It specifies CSGGQQHEQYF.